A single T cell receptor beta chain is shown here with its context. Sequencing was performed with immunoSEQ multiplex PCR; in TCRdb, only in-frame clones are kept and a portion is missing. The sample consists of 30,000 to 40,000 clones, 80% to 90% of them appearing once. The data were taken from a study of control samples from healthy donors and cancer patients. CDR3 size: 14 residues. V shed 5 bases and J shed 5 bases, with 14 bases lying between them. CDR1 SGHRS and CDR2 YFSETQ come from the germline V gene. This chain joins TRBV5-1 and TRBJ2-1; no clear D gene. This clonotype was obtained from a woman between 55 and 75 years old with lung cancer. Sequenced material: PBMCs. The CDR3 here is CASRPRTVHNEQFF. The CDR3 coding sequence is TGCGCCAGCAGACCTCGGACGGTTCACAATGAGCAGTTCTTC.